One and the same sample provided the 11 T cell receptor beta chains below, sequenced in a study of identical twins. In TCRdb, the 5' RACE reads were re-called with MiXCR into one record per CDR3 protein. This table has 420,000 or so distinct CDR3 sequences, approximately 17% appearing once. Specimen: naive T cells sorted from blood. The receptors come from a man aged 50-59 years in good health.

This clonotype was seen more than once but under ten times. The V call is TRBV5-1, the J call TRBJ1-1; D might be TRBD1 (5 bases). V lost 2 bases, J lost 3 bases, and 11 bases lay in between. CDR1 SGHRS and CDR2 YFSETQ come from the germline V gene. The CDR3 has 14 residues. In nucleotides, the CDR3 is TGCGCCAGCAGCTTTTTCCGGGGGGACACTGAAGCTTTCTTT. This sequence encodes CASSFFRGDTEAFF.

This clonotype was detected ten times or more. This chain links TRBV29-1 with TRBJ2-3; 8 positions match TRBD1. Germline V gives CDR1 SQVTM, CDR2 ANQGSEA. V trimming: 7 bases; J trimming: 2 bases; junction bases outside the gene matches: 8. The CDR3 runs 14 residues. CDR3 residues: CSGQGSLFTDTQYF. As DNA, the CDR3 is TGCAGCGGACAGGGGTCCCTCTTCACAGATACGCAGTATTTT.

This clonotype was recorded at least ten times. The chain links TRBV6-2 or TRBV6-3 to TRBJ2-7, with D maybe TRBD2 (6 bases). The CDR3 extends over 16 amino acids. Trimming cost V 5 bases and J 6 bases, with 23 bases left between them. Germline loops: CDR1 MNHEY, CDR2 SVGEGT. The CDR3 sequence is CASSRTPGTQKVEQYF. As DNA, the CDR3 is TGTGCCAGCAGTCGGACCCCCGGGACTCAAAAGGTCGAGCAGTACTTC.

This clonotype appeared a few times. The chain links TRBV7-6 to TRBJ2-1; D possibly corresponds to TRBD1 (5 bases). V was pared by 2 bases and J by 6 bases, with 11 bases between. Germline CDR1 reads SGHVS; CDR2 reads FNYEAQ. The CDR3 sequence is 14 residues long. This CDR3 reads CASSLQGPPNEQFF. The CDR3 nucleotides are TGTGCCAGCAGCTTACAGGGTCCCCCCAATGAGCAGTTCTTC.

The V gene is TRBV4-2, the J gene TRBJ2-1; 11 positions agree with TRBD2. Germline assignment: CDR1 LGHNA and CDR2 YNFKEQ. V was clipped by 5 bases and J by 8 bases; unmatched bases: 11. This CDR3 is built from 16 residues. The CDR3 sequence is CASSKLLAGEGDEQFF. CDR3 DNA: TGTGCCAGCAGCAAATTACTAGCGGGGGAAGGAGATGAGCAGTTCTTC.

This clonotype was seen only a few times. The chain is built from TRBV12-3 or TRBV12-4 and TRBJ2-1; weak D call: TRBD1 (5 bases). V shed 6 bases and J shed 4 bases, with 7 bases lying between them. CDR3 length: 12 amino acids. In DNA, the CDR3 is TGTGCCAGCAGCGACAGATACAATGAGCAGTTCTTC. Translating it yields CASSDRYNEQFF.

This chain connects TRBV20-1 to TRBJ2-3, with D possibly TRBD2 on 5 matching bases. Germline CDR1 DFQATT, CDR2 SNEGSKA (reference sequence). V lost 0 bases to trimming and J lost 6 bases, with 16 bases between them. The CDR3 has 15 residues. CDR3 loop: CSAREDHPRRDTQYF. DNA for the CDR3: TGCAGTGCTAGAGAGGACCACCCCCGGAGGGATACGCAGTATTTT.

The chain is built from TRBV4-3 and TRBJ1-2; D is uncertain. This CDR3 comprises 15 residues. V shed 1 base and J shed 0 bases, with 9 bases lying between them. Germline V lookup: CDR1 LGHNA, CDR2 YSLEER. DNA of the CDR3: TGCGCCAGCAGCCAAGGGCCAGGAACTAACTATGGCTACACCTTC. Protein sequence: CASSQGPGTNYGYTF.

The V gene is TRBV6-2 or TRBV6-3, the J gene TRBJ2-2, with D possibly TRBD1 on 5 matching bases. This CDR3 contains 16 residues. V shed 5 bases and J shed 9 bases, with 22 bases lying between them. Germline lookup yields CDR1 MNHEY and CDR2 SVGEGT. The CDR3 loop reads CASSQNQHFRVRELFF. CDR3 DNA: TGTGCCAGCAGTCAAAACCAACACTTCAGGGTCCGGGAGCTGTTTTTT.

This clonotype was seen only once. The chain is built from TRBV7-3 and TRBJ1-1; D is ambiguous. Per the germline V gene, CDR1 is SGHTA and CDR2 is FQGTGA. Trimming stripped 1 base from V and 1 base from J, with 22 bases between. CDR3 length: 19 amino acids. CDR3 region: CASSLSRLTLEEENTEAFF. CDR3 in DNA: TGTGCCAGCAGCTTAAGCCGGTTGACACTGGAGGAGGAGAACACTGAAGCTTTCTTT.

This clonotype was seen repeatedly, ten times or more. The V gene is TRBV27, the J gene TRBJ2-4, with a tentative D call TRBD2 (6 bases). The ends were cut back, 2 bases at V and 9 bases at J, with 11 bases in the middle. This CDR3 has 13 amino acids. Germline values: CDR1 MNHEY, CDR2 SMNVEV (reference sequence). This chain's CDR3 is CASSLGGLSIQYF. The CDR3 DNA sequence: TGTGCCAGCAGTTTAGGGGGGTTGAGCATTCAGTACTTC.